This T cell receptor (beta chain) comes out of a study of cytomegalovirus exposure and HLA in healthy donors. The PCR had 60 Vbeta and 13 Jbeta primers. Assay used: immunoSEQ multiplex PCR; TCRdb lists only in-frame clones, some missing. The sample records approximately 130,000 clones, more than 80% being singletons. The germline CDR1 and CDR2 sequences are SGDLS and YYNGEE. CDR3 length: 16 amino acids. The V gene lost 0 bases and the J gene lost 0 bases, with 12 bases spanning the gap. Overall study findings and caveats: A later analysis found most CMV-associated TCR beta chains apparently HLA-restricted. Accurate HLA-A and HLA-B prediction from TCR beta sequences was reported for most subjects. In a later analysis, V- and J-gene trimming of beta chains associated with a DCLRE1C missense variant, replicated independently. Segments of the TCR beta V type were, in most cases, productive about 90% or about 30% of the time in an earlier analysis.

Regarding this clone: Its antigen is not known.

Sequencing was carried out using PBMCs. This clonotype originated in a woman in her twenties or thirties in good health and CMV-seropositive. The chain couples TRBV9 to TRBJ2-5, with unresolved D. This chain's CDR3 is CASSVGGGLYQETQYF. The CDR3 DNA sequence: TGTGCCAGCAGCGTAGGTGGCGGTTTGTACCAAGAGACCCAGTACTTC.